This passage covers 25 T cell receptor beta chains from one sample sequenced in a study of shared clonotypes between healthy human individuals. The table came from immunoSEQ multiplex PCR; TCRdb's copy has only in-frame clones and leaves some out. This sample has around 1.4 million clones, with 97% to 99% found just once. The material sequenced was naive CD4+ T cells sorted from blood. The subset denotes: CD45RA+ positively selected. The receptor source for this set is a man aged 25-45 years in good health.

About this clone: A junction end diverges from the germline sequence, so it may reflect a read error. The rearrangement links TRBV6-1 to TRBJ2-7; unclear D gene. This CDR3 has 11 residues. CDR1 and CDR2 (germline): MNHNS, SASEGT. CDR3: CASSERAPFHF. CDR3 bases: TGTGCCAGCAGTGAAAGGGCCCCTTTCCACTTC.

This clone was observed a single time. The rearrangement joins TRBV5-1 to TRBJ2-7; D unclear. The V gene lost 2 bases and the J gene lost 4 bases, with 7 bases spanning the gap. The CDR3 has 12 amino acids. CDR1 and CDR2 (germline): SGHRS, YFSETQ. The CDR3 nucleotides are TGCGCCAGCAGCTTATCAGATTACGAGCAGTACTTC. It translates to CASSLSDYEQYF.

V gene TRBV11-2 combines with J gene TRBJ2-3, with TRBD2 identical over 12 bases. This CDR3 is built from 16 residues. The J segment lost 2 bases and the V segment lost 5 bases, leaving 5 bases of the junction unmatched. Germline assignment: CDR1 SGHAT and CDR2 FQNNGV. Here the CDR3 reads CASSPTSGRITDTQYF. CDR3 DNA: TGTGCCAGCAGCCCTACTAGCGGGAGGATCACAGATACGCAGTATTTT.

The genes are TRBV7-8 and TRBJ1-1, with D unresolved. The V end lost 0 bases, the J end lost 8 bases, and 13 bases lay between the germline ends. CDR1 is SGHVS and CDR2 is FQNEAQ in the germline V gene. The CDR3 has 14 amino acids. As DNA, the CDR3 is TGTGCCAGCAGCTTAGCAGGGCCATTGAAAGAAGCTTTCTTT. Its translation is CASSLAGPLKEAFF.

V is TRBV5-1 and J is TRBJ1-4, with D uncertain. The CDR3 consists of 14 residues. Germline loops: CDR1 SGHRS, CDR2 YFSETQ. Trimming removed 4 bases at V and 0 bases at J, with 7 bases between. The CDR3 DNA sequence: TGCGCCAGCAGCCAAGCGGCAACTAATGAAAAACTGTTTTTT. Its translation: CASSQAATNEKLFF.

Remarks on this clone: The identical CDR3 is also encoded by other nucleotide sequences in the sample. V is TRBV14 and J is TRBJ2-7; D gene uncertain. V lost 1 base to trimming and J lost 2 bases, with 6 bases between them. The germline V gene encodes CDR1 SGHDN and CDR2 FVKESK. The CDR3 is 13 amino acids. The CDR3 DNA is TGTGCCAGCAGCCAAGTAGGAACCTACGAGCAGTACTTC. It encodes CASSQVGTYEQYF.

The V and J genes are TRBV10-3 and TRBJ2-1; the match to TRBD2 covers 13 bases. V trimming: 9 bases; J trimming: 9 bases; junction bases outside the gene matches: 14. CDR3 length equals 16 residues. Germline CDR1 reads ENHRY; CDR2 reads SYGVKD. The CDR3 DNA is TGTGCCATAACGGGGGGCCGGACTAGCGGGAGTGTTGAGCAGTTCTTC. Translation: CAITGGRTSGSVEQFF.

This sequence joins TRBV28 and TRBJ2-7, with D possibly TRBD1 on 6 matching bases. Looked up from germline, CDR1 is MDHEN and CDR2 is SYDVKM. The CDR3 has 17 residues. V lost 4 bases and J lost 2, with 21 bases in between. Written as DNA, the CDR3 is TGTGCCAGCAGTTCGCCCGTTGGTTGGGGGCCCCCCTACGAGCAGTACTTC. It encodes CASSSPVGWGPPYEQYF. Filled out from reference TRBV28 and TRBJ2-7, the complete variable domain reads DVKVTQSSRYLVKRTGEKVFLECVQDMDHENMFWYRQDPGLGLRLIYFSYDVKMKEKGDIPEGYSVSREKKERFSLILESASTNQTSMYLCASSSPVGWGPPYEQYFGPGTRLTVT.

The chain uses TRBV7-2 and TRBJ1-1; D is undetermined. With 1 base removed from V and 0 bases from J, the gap between germline ends came to 9 bases. CDR3 size: 15 residues. The germline gives CDR1 SGHTA, CDR2 FQGNSA. The CDR3 nucleotides read TGTGCCAGCAGCTTAGTTGGCGGGTTGAACACTGAAGCTTTCTTT. Its protein product is CASSLVGGLNTEAFF.

The rearrangement joins TRBV30 to TRBJ2-3; perhaps TRBD2 as D (6 bases). This CDR3 has 13 residues. V was cut by 5 bases and J by 6 bases, with 15 bases left in between. The germline V gene has CDR1 GTSNPN and CDR2 SVGIG (reference sequence). The CDR3 protein is CAWSAGLRDTQYF. The DNA of the CDR3 is TGTGCCTGGTCAGCGGGTTTGAGGGATACGCAGTATTTT.

This sequence joins TRBV19 and TRBJ2-6; no firm D call. V lost 1 base, J lost 0 bases, and 10 bases lay in between. There are 17 residues in the CDR3. CDR1 is LNHDA and CDR2 is SQIVND in the germline V gene (reference sequence). CDR3 sequence (DNA): TGTGCCAGTAGTATAGTGGGCAGGAGCTCTGGGGCCAACGTCCTGACTTTC. It yields the protein CASSIVGRSSGANVLTF.

The chain uses TRBV29-1 and TRBJ1-5; 7 bases are shared with TRBD1. From germline, CDR1 is SQVTM and CDR2 ANQGSEA. J lost 4 bases, V lost 3 bases, and 3 bases had no gene match. The CDR3 contains 13 residues. The CDR3 loop is CSVETGWNQPQHF. The CDR3 nucleotides are TGCAGCGTTGAGACAGGGTGGAATCAGCCCCAGCATTTT.

This rearrangement joins TRBV6-5 to TRBJ1-1; 10 nucleotides agree with TRBD1. The V gene's germline CDR1 is MNHEY and CDR2 SVGAGI. The CDR3 covers 15 residues. After removal of 6 bases from V and 4 bases from J, the junction contained 8 bases not matched to a gene. The CDR3 here is CASSRTGGWFTEAFF. CDR3 coding DNA: TGTGCCAGCAGCCGGACAGGGGGTTGGTTCACTGAAGCTTTCTTT.

Turning to this clone: The same CDR3 arises from other DNA sequences in this sample as well. This chain joins TRBV2 and TRBJ1-1, with D uncertain. Germline V gene lookup returns CDR1 SNHLY and CDR2 FYNNEI. The CDR3 sequence is 13 residues long. Trimming cost V 0 bases and J 2 bases, with 4 bases left between them. The CDR3 sequence: CASSEALNTEAFF. In DNA form, the CDR3 reads TGTGCCAGCAGTGAAGCGCTCAACACTGAAGCTTTCTTT.

This clone was detected once. The chain joins TRBV6-6 to TRBJ2-7, with 10 bases fitting TRBD2. After removal of 5 bases from V and 5 bases from J, the junction contained 12 bases not matched to a gene. This CDR3 comprises 16 residues. The germline gives CDR1 MNHNY, CDR2 SVGAGI (reference sequence). CDR3: CASSTGRSGRSDEQYF. The CDR3 DNA sequence: TGTGCCAGCAGTACGGGGCGTAGCGGGAGGTCTGACGAGCAGTACTTC.

CDR3 loop: CASSQTGTVPYEQYF. CDR3 nucleotide sequence: TGTGCCAGCAGCCAAACCGGGACAGTCCCCTACGAGCAGTACTTC. V usage is TRBV28 and J usage is TRBJ2-7; TRBD1 matches at 7 bases. Germline CDR1 reads MDHEN; CDR2 reads SYDVKM. Unmatched junction bases numbered 10, after V lost 6 bases and J lost 2 bases. The CDR3 runs to 15 residues.

The chain links TRBV9 to TRBJ2-1; 11 nucleotides line up with TRBD2. The CDR3 length is 16 residues. V shed 3 bases, J shed 2 bases, and the junction held 4 bases outside the gene matches. The germline V gene encodes CDR1 SGDLS and CDR2 YYNGEE. This CDR3 is CASSASGRRAYNEQFF. In DNA, the CDR3 is TGTGCCAGCAGCGCTAGCGGGAGGAGGGCCTACAATGAGCAGTTCTTC.

This rearrangement joins TRBV15 to TRBJ2-7; D unresolved. Germline CDR1 is LNHNV and CDR2 is YYDKDF (reference sequence). This CDR3 is built from 13 residues. The V and J ends lost 5 bases and 2 bases respectively, with 10 bases between them. In DNA form, the CDR3 reads TGTGCCACCAGCGGCGGACCTCCCTACGAGCAGTACTTC. Translating it yields CATSGGPPYEQYF. Using reference TRBV15 and TRBJ2-7 for the parts outside the CDR3, the full variable domain is DAMVIQNPRYQVTQFGKPVTLSCSQTLNHNVMYWYQQKSSQAPKLLFHYYDKDFNNEADTPDNFQSRRPNTSFCFLDIRSPGLGDTAMYLCATSGGPPYEQYFGPGTRLTVT.

About this clone itself: This specimen includes other DNA sequences encoding the same CDR3. This sequence joins TRBV6-1 and TRBJ2-5; D gene ambiguous. The V and J ends lost 1 base and 5 bases respectively, with 2 bases between them. CDR1 MNHNS and CDR2 SASEGT come from the germline V gene. The CDR3 contains 11 residues. As DNA, the CDR3 is TGTGCCAGCAGTGAAGTTGAGACCCAGTACTTC. This codes for CASSEVETQYF.

This chain links TRBV10-2 with TRBJ2-7, with D unresolved. Germline CDR1 reads WSHSY; CDR2 reads SAAADI. Deletions cut 0 bases from V and 7 bases from J, with 4 bases between. This CDR3 region has 11 residues. CDR3: CASSESWEQYF. As DNA, the CDR3 is TGCGCCAGCAGTGAGTCTTGGGAGCAGTACTTC.

The CDR3 is CASSLGIAQHEQFF. DNA for the CDR3: TGTGCCAGCAGCTTAGGGATCGCGCAGCATGAGCAGTTCTTC. The rearrangement uses TRBV7-8 and TRBJ2-1; no firm D call. This CDR3 comprises 14 residues. Germline CDR1 reads SGHVS; CDR2 reads FQNEAQ. V lost 1 base and J lost 8, with 12 bases in between. The full variable domain, in which reference TRBV7-8 and TRBJ2-1 provide the parts outside the CDR3, is GAGVSQSPRYKVAKRGQDVALRCDPISGHVSLFWYQQALGQGPEFLTYFQNEAQLDKSGLPSDRFFAERPEGSVSTLKIQRTQQEDSAVYLCASSLGIAQHEQFFGPGTRLTVL.

DNA of the CDR3: TGCGCCAGCAGCTGGGCGTCTTCGCCCGGGGACATTCAGTACTTC. It yields the protein CASSWASSPGDIQYF. This chain uses TRBV5-1 with TRBJ2-4, with D perhaps matching TRBD2 (5 bases). Germline-derived CDR1 and CDR2 are SGHRS and YFSETQ. CDR3 size: 15 residues. The V gene lost 3 bases and the J gene lost 8 bases, with 18 bases spanning the gap.

The rearrangement uses TRBV10-1 and TRBJ2-7; perhaps TRBD1 as D (5 bases). Germline CDR1 reads WNHNN; CDR2 reads SYGVQD (reference sequence). CDR3 length: 16 amino acids. V was trimmed by 3 bases and J by 0 bases, leaving 15 bases between them. CDR3 protein: CASSEGAALTSYEQYF. The CDR3 DNA sequence: TGCGCCAGCAGTGAAGGGGCGGCCTTGACCTCCTACGAGCAGTACTTC.

J is TRBJ2-5 and V is TRBV7-7; 7 positions match TRBD2. With V trimmed by 6 bases and J by 3 bases, 7 bases remained unmatched. The CDR3 runs 14 residues. Germline CDR1 SSHAT, CDR2 FNYEAQ (reference sequence). CDR3 residues: CASRPLASEETQYF. CDR3 sequence (DNA): TGTGCCAGCAGACCACTAGCGTCAGAAGAGACCCAGTACTTC. Using reference TRBV7-7 and TRBJ2-5 for the parts outside the CDR3, the full variable domain is GAGVSQSPRYKVTKRGQDVTLRCDPISSHATLYWYQQALGQGPEFLTYFNYEAQPDKSGLPSDRFSAERPEGSISTLTIQRTEQRDSAMYRCASRPLASEETQYFGPGTRLLVL.

The V gene is TRBV19, the J gene TRBJ2-3; TRBD1 matches 7 bases. Germline loops: CDR1 LNHDA, CDR2 SQIVND (reference sequence). V lost 5 bases and J lost 0; bases outside the gene matches: 5. This CDR3 comprises 15 residues. CDR3 protein: CASSPRGQSTDTQYF. The CDR3 DNA reads as TGTGCCAGTAGTCCTAGGGGACAGAGCACAGATACGCAGTATTTT.